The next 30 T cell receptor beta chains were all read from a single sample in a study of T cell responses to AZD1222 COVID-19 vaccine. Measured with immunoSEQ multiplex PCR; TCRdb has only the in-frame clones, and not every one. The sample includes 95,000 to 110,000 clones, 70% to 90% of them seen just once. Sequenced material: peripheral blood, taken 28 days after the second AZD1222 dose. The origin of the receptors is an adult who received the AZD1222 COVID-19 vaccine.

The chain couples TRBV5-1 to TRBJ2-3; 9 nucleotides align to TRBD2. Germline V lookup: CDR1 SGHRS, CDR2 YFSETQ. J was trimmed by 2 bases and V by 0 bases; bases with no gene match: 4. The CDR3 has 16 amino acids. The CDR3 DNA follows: TGCGCCAGCAGCTTGGTTGCGGGGGGGAACACAGATACGCAGTATTTT. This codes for CASSLVAGGNTDTQYF.

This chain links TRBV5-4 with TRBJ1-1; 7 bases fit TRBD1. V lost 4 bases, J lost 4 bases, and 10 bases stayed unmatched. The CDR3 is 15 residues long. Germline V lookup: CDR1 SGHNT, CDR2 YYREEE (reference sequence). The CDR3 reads CASSATQGMVTEAFF. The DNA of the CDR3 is TGTGCCAGCAGCGCAACACAGGGGATGGTCACTGAAGCTTTCTTT.

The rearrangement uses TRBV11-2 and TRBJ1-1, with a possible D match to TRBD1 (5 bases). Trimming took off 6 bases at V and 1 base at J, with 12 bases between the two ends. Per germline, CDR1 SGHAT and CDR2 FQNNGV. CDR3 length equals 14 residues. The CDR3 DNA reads TGTGCCAGCAGGGTTGGGGGGGAGAACACTGAAGCTTTCTTT. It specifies CASRVGGENTEAFF.

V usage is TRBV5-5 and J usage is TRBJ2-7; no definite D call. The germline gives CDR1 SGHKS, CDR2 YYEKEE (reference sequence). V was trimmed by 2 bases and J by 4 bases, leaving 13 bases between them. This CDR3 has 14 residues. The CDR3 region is CASSLREGVYEQYF. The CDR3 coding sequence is TGTGCCAGCAGCTTAAGGGAAGGAGTGTACGAGCAGTACTTC.

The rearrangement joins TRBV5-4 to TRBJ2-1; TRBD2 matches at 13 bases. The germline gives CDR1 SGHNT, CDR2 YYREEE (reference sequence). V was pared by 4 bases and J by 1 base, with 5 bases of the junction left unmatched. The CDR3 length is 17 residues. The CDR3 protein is CASSPTSGGASYNEQFF. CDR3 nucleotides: TGTGCCAGCAGCCCTACTAGCGGGGGGGCATCCTACAATGAGCAGTTCTTC.

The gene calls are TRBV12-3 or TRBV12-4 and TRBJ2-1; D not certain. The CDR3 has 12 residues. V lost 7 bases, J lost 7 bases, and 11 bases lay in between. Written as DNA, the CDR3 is TGTGCCAGCACCCTAGGTGGGAATGAGCAGTTCTTC. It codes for CASTLGGNEQFF.

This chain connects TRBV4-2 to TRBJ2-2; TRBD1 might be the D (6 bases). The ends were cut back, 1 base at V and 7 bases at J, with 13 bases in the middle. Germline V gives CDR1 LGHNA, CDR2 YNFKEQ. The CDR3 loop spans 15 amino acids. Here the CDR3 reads CASSQARGGVGELFF. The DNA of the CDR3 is TGTGCCAGCAGCCAAGCACGTGGGGGCGTCGGGGAGCTGTTTTTT.

The CDR3 region has the DNA TGTGCCAGCAGCACCCGGACGGTCGACGAGCAGTACTTC. As protein: CASSTRTVDEQYF. The chain has TRBV11-2 and TRBJ2-7; D ambiguous. The germline gives CDR1 SGHAT, CDR2 FQNNGV. V was shortened by 5 bases and J by 5 bases, with 13 bases between the two germline ends. The CDR3 consists of 13 residues. The full variable domain, completed using reference TRBV11-2 and TRBJ2-7, is EAGVAQSPRYKIIEKRQSVAFWCNPISGHATLYWYQQILGQGPKLLIQFQNNGVVDDSQLPKDRFSAERLKGVDSTLKIQPAKLEDSAVYLCASSTRTVDEQYFGPGTRLTVT.

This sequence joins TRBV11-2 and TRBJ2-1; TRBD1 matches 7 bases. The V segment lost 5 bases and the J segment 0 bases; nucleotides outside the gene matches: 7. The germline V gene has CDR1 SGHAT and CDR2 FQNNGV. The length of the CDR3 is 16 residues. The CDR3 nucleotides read TGTGCCAGCAGCCAACAGGGGACAAGCTCCTACAATGAGCAGTTCTTC. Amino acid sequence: CASSQQGTSSYNEQFF.

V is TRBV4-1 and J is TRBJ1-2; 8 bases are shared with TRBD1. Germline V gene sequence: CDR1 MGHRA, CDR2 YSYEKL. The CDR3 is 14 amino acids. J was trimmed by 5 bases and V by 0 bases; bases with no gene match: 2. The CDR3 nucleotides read TGCGCCAGCAGCCAAGAACAGGGGGGGTATGGCTACACCTTC. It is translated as CASSQEQGGYGYTF.

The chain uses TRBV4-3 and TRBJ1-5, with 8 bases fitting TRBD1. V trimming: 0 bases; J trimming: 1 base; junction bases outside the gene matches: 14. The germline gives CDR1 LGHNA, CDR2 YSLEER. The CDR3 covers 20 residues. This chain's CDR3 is CASSQELGRGRGRSNQPQHF. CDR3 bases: TGCGCCAGCAGCCAAGAATTGGGCAGGGGGCGAGGTAGAAGCAATCAGCCCCAGCATTTT.

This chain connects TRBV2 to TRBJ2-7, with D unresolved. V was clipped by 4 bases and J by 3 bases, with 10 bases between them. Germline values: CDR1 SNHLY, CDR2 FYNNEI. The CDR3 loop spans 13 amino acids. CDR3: CASSVSQNYEQYF. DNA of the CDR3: TGTGCCAGCAGTGTATCACAGAACTACGAGCAGTACTTC.

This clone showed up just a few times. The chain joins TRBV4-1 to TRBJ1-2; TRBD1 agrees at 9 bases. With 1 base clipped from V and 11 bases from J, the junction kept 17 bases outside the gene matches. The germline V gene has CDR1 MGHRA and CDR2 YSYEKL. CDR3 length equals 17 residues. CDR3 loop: CASSQAVWDRVSPTYTF. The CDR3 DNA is TGCGCCAGCAGCCAAGCGGTCTGGGACAGGGTGTCACCCACATACACCTTC.

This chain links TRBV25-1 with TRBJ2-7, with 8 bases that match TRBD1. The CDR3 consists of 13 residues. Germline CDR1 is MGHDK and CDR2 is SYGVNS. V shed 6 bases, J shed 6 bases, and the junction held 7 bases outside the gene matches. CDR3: CASSFTTGAEQYF. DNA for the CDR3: TGTGCCAGCAGCTTCACGACAGGGGCCGAGCAGTACTTC.

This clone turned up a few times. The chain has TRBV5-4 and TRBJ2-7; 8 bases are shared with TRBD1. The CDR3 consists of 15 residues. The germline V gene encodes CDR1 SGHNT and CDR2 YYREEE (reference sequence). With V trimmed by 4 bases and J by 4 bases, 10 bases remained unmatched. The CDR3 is CASSGTGETLYEQYF. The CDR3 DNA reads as TGTGCCAGCAGCGGGACAGGCGAAACGCTTTACGAGCAGTACTTC.

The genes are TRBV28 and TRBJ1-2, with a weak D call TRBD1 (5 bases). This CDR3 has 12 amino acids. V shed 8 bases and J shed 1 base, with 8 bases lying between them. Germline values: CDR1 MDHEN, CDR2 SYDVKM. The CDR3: CASRQHNYGYTF. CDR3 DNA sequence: TGTGCCAGCCGACAGCATAACTATGGCTACACCTTC.

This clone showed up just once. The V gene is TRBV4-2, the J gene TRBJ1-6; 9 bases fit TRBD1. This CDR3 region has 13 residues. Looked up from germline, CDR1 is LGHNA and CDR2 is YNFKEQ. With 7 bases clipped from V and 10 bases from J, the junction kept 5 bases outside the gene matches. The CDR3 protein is CASKRTGESPLHF. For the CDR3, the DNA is TGTGCCAGCAAGCGGACAGGGGAGTCACCCCTCCACTTT.

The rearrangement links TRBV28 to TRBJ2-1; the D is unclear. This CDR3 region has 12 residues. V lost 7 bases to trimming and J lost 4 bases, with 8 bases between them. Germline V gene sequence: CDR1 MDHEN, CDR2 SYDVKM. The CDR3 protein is CASTDGYNEQFF. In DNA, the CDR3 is TGTGCCAGCACCGATGGGTACAATGAGCAGTTCTTC. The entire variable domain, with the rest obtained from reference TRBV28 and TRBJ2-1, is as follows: DVKVTQSSRYLVKRTGEKVFLECVQDMDHENMFWYRQDPGLGLRLIYFSYDVKMKEKGDIPEGYSVSREKKERFSLILESASTNQTSMYLCASTDGYNEQFFGPGTRLTVL.

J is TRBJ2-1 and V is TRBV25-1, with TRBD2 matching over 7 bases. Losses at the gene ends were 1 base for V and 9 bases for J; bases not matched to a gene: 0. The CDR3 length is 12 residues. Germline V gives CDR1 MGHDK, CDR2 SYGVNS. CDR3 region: CASSEWGGEQFF. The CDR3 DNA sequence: TGTGCCAGCAGTGAATGGGGGGGTGAGCAGTTCTTC.

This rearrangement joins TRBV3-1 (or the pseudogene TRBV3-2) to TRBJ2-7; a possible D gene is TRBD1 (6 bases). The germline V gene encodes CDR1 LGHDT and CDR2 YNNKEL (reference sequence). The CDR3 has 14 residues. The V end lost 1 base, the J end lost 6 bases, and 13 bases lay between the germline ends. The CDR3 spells CASSQARTVLEQYF. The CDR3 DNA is TGTGCCAGCAGCCAAGCAAGGACAGTTCTCGAGCAGTACTTC.

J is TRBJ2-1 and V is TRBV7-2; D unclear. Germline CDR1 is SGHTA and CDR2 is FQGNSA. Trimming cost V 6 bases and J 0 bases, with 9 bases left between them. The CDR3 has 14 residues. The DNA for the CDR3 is TGTGCCAGCAGGAGCGAGAGCTCCTACAATGAGCAGTTCTTC. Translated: CASRSESSYNEQFF.

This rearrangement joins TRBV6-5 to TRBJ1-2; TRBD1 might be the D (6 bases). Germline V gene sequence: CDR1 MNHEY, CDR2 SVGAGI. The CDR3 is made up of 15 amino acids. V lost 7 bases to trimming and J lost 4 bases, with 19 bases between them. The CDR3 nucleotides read TGTGCCAGCATCTCGGGGGCACCCAGCACCTATGGCTACACCTTC. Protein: CASISGAPSTYGYTF.

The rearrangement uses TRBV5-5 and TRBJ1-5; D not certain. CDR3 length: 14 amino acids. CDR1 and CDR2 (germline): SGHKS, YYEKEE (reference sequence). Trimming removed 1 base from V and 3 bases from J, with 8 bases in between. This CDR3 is CASSLTVYNQPQHF. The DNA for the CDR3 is TGTGCCAGCAGCTTGACAGTGTACAATCAGCCCCAGCATTTT.

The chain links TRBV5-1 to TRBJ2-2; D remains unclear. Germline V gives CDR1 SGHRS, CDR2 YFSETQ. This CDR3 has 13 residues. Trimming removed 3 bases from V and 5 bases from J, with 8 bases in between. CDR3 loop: CASSYKGTGELFF. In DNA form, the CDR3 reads TGCGCCAGCAGCTATAAAGGAACCGGGGAGCTGTTTTTT.

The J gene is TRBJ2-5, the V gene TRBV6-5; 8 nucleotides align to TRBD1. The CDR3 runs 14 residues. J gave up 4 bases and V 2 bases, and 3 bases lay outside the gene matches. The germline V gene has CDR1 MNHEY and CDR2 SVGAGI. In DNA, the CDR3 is TGTGCCAGCAGTTACCGGACAGGGCCAGAGACCCAGTACTTC. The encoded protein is CASSYRTGPETQYF.

The CDR3 DNA reads as TGTGCCAGCAGCGCGTGGACAGGGAACTCTGGAAACACCATATATTTT. Its protein is CASSAWTGNSGNTIYF. V gene TRBV5-5 combines with J gene TRBJ1-3, with 8 bases that match TRBD1. The length of the CDR3 is 16 residues. Losses at the gene ends were 4 bases for V and 0 bases for J; bases not matched to a gene: 6. Germline CDR1 reads SGHKS; CDR2 reads YYEKEE (reference sequence).

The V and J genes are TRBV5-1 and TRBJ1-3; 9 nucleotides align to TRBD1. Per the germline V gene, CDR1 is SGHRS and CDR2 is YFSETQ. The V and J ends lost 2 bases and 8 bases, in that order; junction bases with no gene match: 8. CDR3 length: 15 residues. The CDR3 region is CASSFDGTGLDTIYF. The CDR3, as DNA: TGCGCCAGCAGCTTTGACGGGACAGGGCTGGACACCATATATTTT. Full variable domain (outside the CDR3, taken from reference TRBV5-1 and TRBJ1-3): KAGVTQTPRYLIKTRGQQVTLSCSPISGHRSVSWYQQTPGQGLQFLFEYFSETQRNKGNFPGRFSGRQFSNSRSEMNVSTLELGDSALYLCASSFDGTGLDTIYFGEGSWLTVV.

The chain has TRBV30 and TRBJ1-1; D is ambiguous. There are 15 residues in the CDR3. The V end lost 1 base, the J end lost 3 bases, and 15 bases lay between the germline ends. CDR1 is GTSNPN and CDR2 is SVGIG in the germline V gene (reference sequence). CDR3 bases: TGTGCCTGGAGTGAGACAACCGGGAGGCACACTGAAGCTTTCTTT. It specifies CAWSETTGRHTEAFF.

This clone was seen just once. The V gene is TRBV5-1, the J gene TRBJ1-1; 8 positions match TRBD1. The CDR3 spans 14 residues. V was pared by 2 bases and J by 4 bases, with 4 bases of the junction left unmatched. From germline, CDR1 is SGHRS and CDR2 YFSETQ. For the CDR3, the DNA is TGCGCCAGCAGCTTACAGGGGGGTGGCACTGAAGCTTTCTTT. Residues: CASSLQGGGTEAFF.

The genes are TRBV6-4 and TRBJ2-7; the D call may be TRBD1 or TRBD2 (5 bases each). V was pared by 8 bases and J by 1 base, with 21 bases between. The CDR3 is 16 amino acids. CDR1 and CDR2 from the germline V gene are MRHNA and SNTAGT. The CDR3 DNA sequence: TGTGCCAGCGGGGGATTCGGGACGGCGGATTCCTACGAGCAGTACTTC. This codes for CASGGFGTADSYEQYF.